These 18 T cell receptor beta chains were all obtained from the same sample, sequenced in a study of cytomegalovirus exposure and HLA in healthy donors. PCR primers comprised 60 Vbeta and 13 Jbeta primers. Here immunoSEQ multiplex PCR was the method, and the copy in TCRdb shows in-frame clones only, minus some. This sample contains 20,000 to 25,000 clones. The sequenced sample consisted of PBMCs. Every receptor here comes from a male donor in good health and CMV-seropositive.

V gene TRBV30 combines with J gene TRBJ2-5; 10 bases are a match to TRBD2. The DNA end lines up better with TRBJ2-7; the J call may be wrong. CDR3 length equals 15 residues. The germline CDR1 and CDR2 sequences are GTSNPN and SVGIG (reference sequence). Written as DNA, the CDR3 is TGTGCCTGGAGTGTAAGCAGCGGGAGGGCCAGCGAGCAGTACTTC. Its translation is CAWSVSSGRASEQYF.

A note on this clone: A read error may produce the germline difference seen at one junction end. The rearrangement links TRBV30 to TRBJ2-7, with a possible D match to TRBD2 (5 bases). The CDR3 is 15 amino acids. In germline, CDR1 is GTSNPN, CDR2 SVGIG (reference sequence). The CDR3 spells CAGSVMIDSAYEQYF. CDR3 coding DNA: TGTGCCGGGAGTGTAATGATAGACTCTGCCTACGAGCAGTACTTC.

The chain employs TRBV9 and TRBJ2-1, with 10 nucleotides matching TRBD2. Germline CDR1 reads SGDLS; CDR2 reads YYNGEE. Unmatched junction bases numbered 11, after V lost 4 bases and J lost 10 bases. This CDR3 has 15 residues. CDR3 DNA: TGTGCCAGCAGCCCTTCGGCTAGCGGGAGTGAGGAGCAGTTCTTC. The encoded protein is CASSPSASGSEEQFF.

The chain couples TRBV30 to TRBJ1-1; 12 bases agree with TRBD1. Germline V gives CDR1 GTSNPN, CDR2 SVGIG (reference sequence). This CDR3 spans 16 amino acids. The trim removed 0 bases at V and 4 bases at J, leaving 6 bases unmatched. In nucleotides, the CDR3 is TGTGCCTGGAGTGTAGGGACAGGGGGCAGAGGCACTGAAGCTTTCTTT. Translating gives CAWSVGTGGRGTEAFF.

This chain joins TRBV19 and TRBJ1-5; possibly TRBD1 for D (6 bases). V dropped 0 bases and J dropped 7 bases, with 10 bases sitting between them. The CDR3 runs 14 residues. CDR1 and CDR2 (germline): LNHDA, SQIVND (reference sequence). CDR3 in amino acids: CASSIDRGGQPQHF. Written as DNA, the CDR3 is TGTGCCAGTAGTATAGACAGGGGCGGACAGCCCCAGCATTTT. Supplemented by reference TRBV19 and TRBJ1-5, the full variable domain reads DGGITQSPKYLFRKEGQNVTLSCEQNLNHDAMYWYRQDPGQGLRLIYYSQIVNDFQKGDIAEGYSVSREKKESFPLTVTSAQKNPTAFYLCASSIDRGGQPQHFGDGTRLSIL.

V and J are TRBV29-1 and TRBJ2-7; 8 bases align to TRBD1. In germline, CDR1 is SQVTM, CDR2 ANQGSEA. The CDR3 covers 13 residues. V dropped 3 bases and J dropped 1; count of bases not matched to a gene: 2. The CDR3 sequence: CSVEGQESYEQYF. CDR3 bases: TGCAGCGTTGAGGGACAGGAGTCCTACGAGCAGTACTTC.

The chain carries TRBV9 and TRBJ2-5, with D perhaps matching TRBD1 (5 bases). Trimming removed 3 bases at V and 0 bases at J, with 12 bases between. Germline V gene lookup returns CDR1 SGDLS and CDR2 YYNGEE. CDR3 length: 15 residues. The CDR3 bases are TGTGCCAGCAGCGCGTACCCAGGGTACCAAGAGACCCAGTACTTC. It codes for CASSAYPGYQETQYF.

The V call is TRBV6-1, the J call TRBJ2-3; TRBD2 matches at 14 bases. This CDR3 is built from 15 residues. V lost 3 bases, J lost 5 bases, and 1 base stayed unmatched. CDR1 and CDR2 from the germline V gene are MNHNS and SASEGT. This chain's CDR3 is CASSETSGGVDTQYF. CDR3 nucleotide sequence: TGTGCCAGCAGTGAGACTAGCGGGGGGGTAGATACGCAGTATTTT.

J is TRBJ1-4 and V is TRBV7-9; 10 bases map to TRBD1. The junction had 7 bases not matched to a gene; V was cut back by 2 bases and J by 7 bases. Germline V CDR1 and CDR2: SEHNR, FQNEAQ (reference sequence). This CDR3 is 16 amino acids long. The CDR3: CASSLKSGTGVEKLFF. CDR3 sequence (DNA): TGTGCCAGCAGCTTAAAATCCGGGACAGGGGTTGAAAAACTGTTTTTT.

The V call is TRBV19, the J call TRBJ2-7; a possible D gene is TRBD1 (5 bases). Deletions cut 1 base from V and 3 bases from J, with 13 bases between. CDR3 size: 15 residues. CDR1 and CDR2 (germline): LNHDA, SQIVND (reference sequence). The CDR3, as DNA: TGTGCCAGTAGTATAGGTACTCAAGGGGTCTACGAGCAGTACTTC. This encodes CASSIGTQGVYEQYF.

The CDR3 spells CASRVQGAHNQPQHF. Written as DNA, the CDR3 is TGTGCCAGCAGGGTACAGGGGGCCCACAATCAGCCCCAGCATTTT. V is TRBV6-1 and J is TRBJ1-5, with 9 bases identical to TRBD1. The CDR3 has 15 amino acids. Germline CDR1 is MNHNS and CDR2 is SASEGT. V lost 6 bases to trimming and J lost 3 bases; unmatched junction nucleotides: 6.

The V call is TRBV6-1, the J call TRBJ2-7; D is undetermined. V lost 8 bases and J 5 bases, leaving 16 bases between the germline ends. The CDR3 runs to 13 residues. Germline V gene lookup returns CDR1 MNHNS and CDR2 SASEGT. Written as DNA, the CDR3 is TGTGCCAGCTTACCCAGATCCGCCCACGAGCAGTACTTC. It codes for CASLPRSAHEQYF.

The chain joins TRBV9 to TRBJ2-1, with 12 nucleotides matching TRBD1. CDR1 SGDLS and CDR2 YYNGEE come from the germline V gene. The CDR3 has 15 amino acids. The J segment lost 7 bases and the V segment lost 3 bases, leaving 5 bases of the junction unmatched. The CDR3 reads CASSEGQGALNEQFF. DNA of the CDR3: TGTGCCAGCAGCGAGGGACAGGGGGCTTTAAATGAGCAGTTCTTC.

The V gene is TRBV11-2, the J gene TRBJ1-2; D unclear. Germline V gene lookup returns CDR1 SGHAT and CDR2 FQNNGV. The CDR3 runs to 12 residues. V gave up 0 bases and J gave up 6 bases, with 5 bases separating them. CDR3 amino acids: CASSLDRHGYTF. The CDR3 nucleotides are TGTGCCAGCAGCTTAGACAGGCATGGCTACACCTTC.

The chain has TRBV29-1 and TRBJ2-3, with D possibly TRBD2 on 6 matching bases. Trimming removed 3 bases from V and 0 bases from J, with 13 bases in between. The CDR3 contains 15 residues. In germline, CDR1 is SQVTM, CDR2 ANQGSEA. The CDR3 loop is CSVEGFSGSTDTQYF. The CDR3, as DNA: TGCAGCGTTGAGGGGTTTAGCGGCAGCACAGATACGCAGTATTTT.

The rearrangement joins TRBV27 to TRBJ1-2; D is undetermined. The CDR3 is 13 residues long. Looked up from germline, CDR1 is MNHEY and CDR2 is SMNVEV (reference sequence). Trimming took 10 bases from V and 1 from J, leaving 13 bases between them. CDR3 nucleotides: TGTGCCACCCTCAGCAGGCTTAACTATGGCTACACCTTC. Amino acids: CATLSRLNYGYTF.

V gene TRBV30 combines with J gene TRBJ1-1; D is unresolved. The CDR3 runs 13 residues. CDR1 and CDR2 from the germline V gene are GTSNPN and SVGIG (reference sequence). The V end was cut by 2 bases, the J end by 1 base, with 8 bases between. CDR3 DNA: TGTGCCTGGAGTCGGGGAAGGAACACTGAAGCTTTCTTT. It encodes CAWSRGRNTEAFF.

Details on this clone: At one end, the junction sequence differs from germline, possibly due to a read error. The CDR3 sequence is CASSIYPGTPIGTDF. CDR3 nucleotide sequence: TGTGCCAGCAGTATTTATCCCGGGACTCCTATCGGCACGGACTTC. The chain joins TRBV27 to TRBJ2-7; weak D call: TRBD2 (6 bases). The CDR3 loop spans 15 amino acids. CDR1 is MNHEY, CDR2 SMNVEV, per germline (reference sequence).